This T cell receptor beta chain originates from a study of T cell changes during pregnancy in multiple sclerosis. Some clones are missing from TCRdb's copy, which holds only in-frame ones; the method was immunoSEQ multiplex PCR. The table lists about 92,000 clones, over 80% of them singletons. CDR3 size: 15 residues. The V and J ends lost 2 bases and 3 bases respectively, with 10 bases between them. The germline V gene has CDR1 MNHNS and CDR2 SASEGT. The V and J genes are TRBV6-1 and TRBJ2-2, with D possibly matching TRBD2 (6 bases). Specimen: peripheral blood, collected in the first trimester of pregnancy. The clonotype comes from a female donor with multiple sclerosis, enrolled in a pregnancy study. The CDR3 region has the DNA TGTGCCAGCAGTGAATTGGAGGGAGACACCGGGGAGCTGTTTTTT. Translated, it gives CASSELEGDTGELFF.